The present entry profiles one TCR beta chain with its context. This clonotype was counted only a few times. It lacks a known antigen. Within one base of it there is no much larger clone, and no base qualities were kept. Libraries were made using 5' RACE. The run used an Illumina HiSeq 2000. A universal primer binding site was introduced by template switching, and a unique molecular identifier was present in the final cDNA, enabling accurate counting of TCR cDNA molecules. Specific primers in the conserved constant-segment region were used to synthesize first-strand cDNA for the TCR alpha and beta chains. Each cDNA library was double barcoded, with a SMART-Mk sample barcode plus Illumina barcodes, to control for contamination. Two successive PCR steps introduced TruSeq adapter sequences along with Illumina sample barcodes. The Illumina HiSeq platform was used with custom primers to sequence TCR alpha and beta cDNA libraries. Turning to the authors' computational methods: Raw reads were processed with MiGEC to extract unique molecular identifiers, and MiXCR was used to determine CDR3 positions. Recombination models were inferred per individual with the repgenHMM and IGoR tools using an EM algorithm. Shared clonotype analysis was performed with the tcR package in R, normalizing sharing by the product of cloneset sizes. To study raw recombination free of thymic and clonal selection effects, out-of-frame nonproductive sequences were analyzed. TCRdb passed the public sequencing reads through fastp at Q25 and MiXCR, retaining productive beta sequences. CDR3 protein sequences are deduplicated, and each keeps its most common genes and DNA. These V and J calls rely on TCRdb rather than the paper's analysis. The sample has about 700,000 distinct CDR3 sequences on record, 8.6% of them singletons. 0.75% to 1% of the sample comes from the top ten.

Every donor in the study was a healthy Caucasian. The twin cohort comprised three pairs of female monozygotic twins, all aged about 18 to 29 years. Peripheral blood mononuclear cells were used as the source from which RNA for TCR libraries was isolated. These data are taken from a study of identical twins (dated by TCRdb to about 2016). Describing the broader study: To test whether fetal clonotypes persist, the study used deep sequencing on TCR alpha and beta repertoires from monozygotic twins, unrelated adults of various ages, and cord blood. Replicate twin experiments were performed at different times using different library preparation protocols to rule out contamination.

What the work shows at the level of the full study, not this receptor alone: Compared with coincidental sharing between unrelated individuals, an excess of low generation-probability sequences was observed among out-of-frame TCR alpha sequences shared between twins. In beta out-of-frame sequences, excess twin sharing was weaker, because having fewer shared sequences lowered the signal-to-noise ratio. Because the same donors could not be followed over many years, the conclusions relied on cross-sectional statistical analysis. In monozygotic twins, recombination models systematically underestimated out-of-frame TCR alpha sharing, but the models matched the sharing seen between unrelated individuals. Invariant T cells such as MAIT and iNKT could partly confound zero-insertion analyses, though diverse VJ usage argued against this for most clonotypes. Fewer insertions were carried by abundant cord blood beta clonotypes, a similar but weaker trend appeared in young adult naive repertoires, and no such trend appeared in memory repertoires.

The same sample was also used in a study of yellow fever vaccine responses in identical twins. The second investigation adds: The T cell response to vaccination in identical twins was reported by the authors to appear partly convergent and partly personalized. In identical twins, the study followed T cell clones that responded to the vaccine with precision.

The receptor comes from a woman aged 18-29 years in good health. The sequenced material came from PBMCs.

Here is the DNA: TGTGCCAGCAGCTTAGTTCACAGGAGCACAGATACGCAGTATTTT. Translated, it reads CASSLVHRSTDTQYF. In this chain, TRBV11-2 is recombined with TRBJ2-3; possibly the D gene is TRBD1, per 5 matching bases. From cysteine to phenylalanine, the CDR3 is 15 amino acids long. The only DNA kept is the CDR3, 45 bases in frame from the first base. CDR1 and CDR2, looked up from the germline V gene, are SGHAT and FQNNGV. V gives up 1 base and J gives up 0 bases, and the segment between their germline ends measures 8 bases.